The clone carrying this T cell receptor (beta chain) was picked up many times. What it binds is not known. This specimen belongs to a study of T-cell reconstitution after alpha-beta-depleted transplantation in children. Study outcomes and limitations: Newly produced T cells mostly accounted for T-cell counts and diversity one year post-transplant. Several hundred expanded graft clones reportedly were the source of alpha-beta T cells about two months after transplant.

The authors prepared the TCRbeta library with unique molecular identifiers. From the PCR reads, TCRdb called clonotypes with MiXCR, one entry per CDR3 protein. The data contain about 300,000 distinct CDR3 sequences, 6.5% to 9% of them singletons. The CDR3 is 15 amino acids. Germline CDR1 DFQATT, CDR2 SNEGSKA (reference sequence). V gave up 3 bases and J gave up 0 bases, with 9 bases separating them. This TCR came from a female patient aged 2-10 years who had a stem cell transplant for Fanconi anemia, so the T cells may come from the graft donor. The sequences come from peripheral blood, collected 360 days after TCRalphabeta/CD19-depleted stem cell transplant. J is TRBJ2-6 and V is TRBV20-1; tentatively, D is TRBD1 (6 bases). CDR3 bases: TGCAGTGCTAGGGACAGAACCTCTGGGGCCAACGTCCTGACTTTC. It is translated as CSARDRTSGANVLTF.